This T cell receptor (beta chain) is from a study of blood T cell repertoires in COVID-19. Germline V gene lookup returns CDR1 LNHNV and CDR2 YYDKDF (reference sequence). V was cut by 0 bases and J by 2 bases, with 10 bases left in between. This CDR3 has 15 amino acids. Clones were sequenced by immunoSEQ multiplex PCR, and TCRdb holds only the in-frame ones, with some missing. The sample carries over 250,000 clones, over 75% recorded once. The rearrangement uses TRBV15 and TRBJ1-1, with D possibly being TRBD1 (5 bases). Sequenced input: peripheral blood. This clonotype was obtained from a woman in her 70s with acute or convalescent COVID-19. The CDR3 coding sequence is TGTGCCACCAGCAGAGAGACCCAGGGAAACACTGAAGCTTTCTTT. It encodes CATSRETQGNTEAFF.